Below, 22 T cell receptor beta chains from the same sample are listed, as sequenced in a study of T cell repertoires in cytomegalovirus infection. TCRdb independently ran MiXCR on the reads; one entry per CDR3 protein. The sample has just under 550,000 distinct CDR3 sequences; approximately 26% are singletons. Sequencing input: PBMCs. The source is a human donor in good health (CMV status not recorded). Some clones in this sample may be carry-over from other donors' samples.

In its sample, this clonotype was seen a few times. CDR3 loop: CASSSAEVRDFEKLFF. CDR3 bases: TGCGCCAGCAGCTCCGCCGAGGTTAGGGATTTTGAAAAACTGTTTTTT. V is TRBV5-1 and J is TRBJ1-4; no clear D. Per germline, CDR1 SGHRS and CDR2 YFSETQ. V shed 3 bases and J shed 7 bases, with 19 bases lying between them. There are 16 residues in the CDR3.

The gene calls are TRBV6-1 and TRBJ2-7, with 10 bases fitting TRBD2. The CDR3 is 16 residues long. Trimming cost V 0 bases and J 3 bases; bases outside gene matches: 5. Germline V gene sequence: CDR1 MNHNS, CDR2 SASEGT. The DNA for the CDR3 is TGTGCCAGCAGTGAAGCGATTTGGACTAGCGGCTACGAGCAGTACGTC. As protein: CASSEAIWTSGYEQYV.

This clonotype was picked up many times. The chain uses TRBV7-6 and TRBJ2-1, with 8 nucleotides matching TRBD2. After removal of 4 bases from V and 7 bases from J, the junction contained 12 bases not matched to a gene. The CDR3 has 16 amino acids. Germline CDR1 and CDR2: SGHVS and FNYEAQ. As DNA, the CDR3 is TGTGCCAGCAGCTGGGATAGCGGGACTATTCGTAATGAGCAGTTCTTC. It encodes CASSWDSGTIRNEQFF.

The chain carries TRBV28 and TRBJ1-5; D is unresolved. Per the germline V gene, CDR1 is MDHEN and CDR2 is SYDVKM. CDR3 size: 13 residues. The V and J ends lost 4 bases and 9 bases respectively, with 13 bases between them. CDR3: CASSYDPRRPQHF. CDR3 bases: TGTGCCAGCAGTTACGACCCCAGGCGGCCCCAGCATTTT.

J is TRBJ2-7 and V is TRBV20-1, with D perhaps matching TRBD2 (6 bases). In germline, CDR1 is DFQATT, CDR2 SNEGSKA (reference sequence). With 3 bases removed from V and 0 bases from J, the gap between germline ends came to 15 bases. This CDR3 comprises 15 residues. The CDR3 protein is CSARDRASASYEQYF. In DNA form, the CDR3 reads TGCAGTGCTAGGGATAGGGCTAGCGCCTCCTACGAGCAGTACTTC.

The chain joins TRBV5-1 to TRBJ2-3; no definite D call. Germline-derived CDR1 and CDR2 are SGHRS and YFSETQ. CDR3 length: 14 residues. The V end lost 0 bases, the J end lost 2 bases, and 7 bases lay between the germline ends. The CDR3 DNA reads as TGCGCCAGCAGCTTGGTTGCGTTCACAGATACGCAGTATTTT. Its translation is CASSLVAFTDTQYF.

This chain uses TRBV7-9 with TRBJ2-1; D is undetermined. The germline CDR1 and CDR2 sequences are SEHNR and FQNEAQ (reference sequence). The length of the CDR3 is 15 residues. V was shortened by 5 bases and J by 6 bases, with 17 bases between the two germline ends. CDR3 DNA: TGTGCCAGCAGCCCGGTTGAACGTCGGAGCAATGAGCAGTTCTTC. It translates to CASSPVERRSNEQFF.

This chain connects TRBV7-3 to TRBJ2-1, with 12 bases identical to TRBD2. Germline V gene lookup returns CDR1 SGHTA and CDR2 FQGTGA. CDR3 size: 18 residues. The ends lost 5 bases at V and 7 bases at J; junction bases unmatched: 15. CDR3 protein: CASSPFRTSGMLRNEQFF. The CDR3 coding sequence is TGTGCCAGCAGCCCCTTTCGGACTAGCGGGATGTTGAGGAATGAGCAGTTCTTC.

This chain joins TRBV19 and TRBJ1-2, with 7 positions matching TRBD1. V lost 7 bases to trimming and J lost 5 bases; unmatched junction nucleotides: 10. This CDR3 is built from 14 residues. The germline V gene has CDR1 LNHDA and CDR2 SQIVND (reference sequence). The CDR3 protein is CASKATGARYGYTF. The CDR3 nucleotides read TGTGCCAGTAAGGCCACAGGGGCGCGGTATGGCTACACCTTC. The variable domain in full, completed from reference TRBV19 and TRBJ1-2, reads DGGITQSPKYLFRKEGQNVTLSCEQNLNHDAMYWYRQDPGQGLRLIYYSQIVNDFQKGDIAEGYSVSREKKESFPLTVTSAQKNPTAFYLCASKATGARYGYTFGSGTRLTVV.

This clonotype showed up just a few times. V and J are TRBV27 and TRBJ1-3; tentatively, D is TRBD1 (6 bases). The CDR3 loop spans 16 amino acids. V lost 5 bases and J 0 bases, leaving 14 bases between the germline ends. Germline loops: CDR1 MNHEY, CDR2 SMNVEV (reference sequence). In nucleotides, the CDR3 is TGTGCCAGCAGTCTACGGGGGACACACTCTGGAAACACCATATATTTT. Translating gives CASSLRGTHSGNTIYF.

In its sample, this clonotype was seen many times. This chain links TRBV7-2 with TRBJ1-1, with D possibly TRBD1 on 5 matching bases. Per germline, CDR1 SGHTA and CDR2 FQGNSA. The CDR3 length is 15 residues. V lost 6 bases, J lost 1 base, and 15 bases lay in between. CDR3 protein: CASSLDPGQNTEAFF. CDR3 nucleotides: TGTGCCAGCAGTCTCGACCCAGGACAGAACACTGAAGCTTTCTTT.

This clonotype was detected only a few times. The V call is TRBV6-1, the J call TRBJ2-7; tentatively, D is TRBD1 (7 bases). Germline V CDR1 and CDR2: MNHNS, SASEGT. Trimming left V 6 bases short and J 6 bases short, with 15 bases between. CDR3 length: 13 residues. CDR3 DNA: TGTGCCAGCAGCCTGACAGGGACTGGCGAGCAGTACGTC. Its protein product is CASSLTGTGEQYV.

This sequence joins TRBV4-1 and TRBJ2-2, with D perhaps being TRBD1 or TRBD2 (5 bases each). Germline CDR1 reads MGHRA; CDR2 reads YSYEKL. Trimming shortened V by 4 bases and J by 4 bases, and 19 bases separated the two germline ends. This CDR3 region has 17 residues. The CDR3 sequence is CASSRRVGEPGTGELFF. CDR3 DNA sequence: TGCGCCAGCAGCCGAAGAGTGGGGGAGCCAGGCACCGGGGAGCTGTTTTTT.

The rearrangement links TRBV20-1 to TRBJ2-1; TRBD2 aligns across 7 bases. V shed 0 bases, J shed 14 bases, and the junction held 7 bases outside the gene matches. Germline CDR1 DFQATT, CDR2 SNEGSKA (reference sequence). CDR3 length: 12 amino acids. Here the CDR3 reads CSARDPGLVEFF. The CDR3 DNA reads TGCAGTGCTAGAGATCCCGGACTAGTAGAGTTCTTC.

This clonotype has more than one count but fewer than ten. This chain uses TRBV6-1 with TRBJ2-1; weak D call: TRBD1 (6 bases). This CDR3 comprises 17 residues. Looked up from germline, CDR1 is MNHNS and CDR2 is SASEGT. CDR3 protein: CACTRQQIGTPYNEQFF. DNA of the CDR3: TGTGCGTGCACCCGCCAGCAGATAGGGACACCCTACAATGAGCAGTTCTTC.

There are a few counts of this clonotype. The J gene is TRBJ1-2, the V gene TRBV2; 8 nucleotides agree with TRBD1. This CDR3 contains 14 residues. Germline lookup yields CDR1 SNHLY and CDR2 FYNNEI. J was trimmed by 7 bases and V by 6 bases; bases with no gene match: 10. The CDR3 DNA follows: TGTGCCAGCAGGATTCAGGGGGCCCCGCTTGGCTACACCTTC. It specifies CASRIQGAPLGYTF. The full variable domain, rest sourced from reference TRBV2 and TRBJ1-2, is EPEVTQTPSHQVTQMGQEVILRCVPISNHLYFYWYRQILGQKVEFLVSFYNNEISEKSEIFDDQFSVERPDGSNFTLKIRSTKLEDSAMYFCASRIQGAPLGYTFGSGTRLTVV.

This clonotype has a handful of counts. CDR3 DNA: TGTGCCAGCAGTTGGTCACTAGCGGGAGACGAAAATACGCAGTATTTT. This encodes CASSWSLAGDENTQYF. This sequence joins TRBV6-2 or TRBV6-3 and TRBJ2-3; TRBD2 aligns across 11 bases. V dropped 4 bases and J dropped 7; count of bases not matched to a gene: 10. The CDR3 is 16 residues long. In germline, CDR1 is MNHEY, CDR2 SVGEGT.

The chain combines TRBV6-6 with TRBJ1-1; a possible D gene is TRBD1 (5 bases). The V gene's germline CDR1 is MNHNY and CDR2 SVGAGI (reference sequence). The V and J ends lost 8 bases and 6 bases respectively, with 16 bases between them. The CDR3 runs to 13 residues. CDR3 sequence (DNA): TGTGCCAGCGCCTGGGGCAGGGCGGCTGAAGCTTTCTTT. This encodes CASAWGRAAEAFF.

The genes are TRBV20-1 and TRBJ2-3, with 7 nucleotides matching TRBD2. This CDR3 region has 16 residues. Germline V CDR1 and CDR2: DFQATT, SNEGSKA (reference sequence). Trimming removed 2 bases from V and 5 bases from J; junction bases left unmatched: 13. The CDR3 DNA sequence: TGCAGTGCTAGACCCGGATTGGCGGGAGTGGTAGATACGCAGTATTTT. Protein product: CSARPGLAGVVDTQYF.

This chain uses TRBV5-4 with TRBJ2-5, with D perhaps matching TRBD1 (6 bases). The CDR3 is 14 amino acids. The V gene lost 2 bases and the J gene lost 6 bases, with 14 bases spanning the gap. Germline V lookup: CDR1 SGHNT, CDR2 YYREEE (reference sequence). The DNA for the CDR3 is TGTGCCAGCAGCTTCCCCGAGGGGGATCAGACCCAGTACTTC. Protein sequence: CASSFPEGDQTQYF. The whole variable domain, remainder taken from reference TRBV5-4 and TRBJ2-5, is ETGVTQSPTHLIKTRGQQVTLRCSSQSGHNTVSWYQQALGQGPQFIFQYYREEENGRGNFPPRFSGLQFPNYSSELNVNALELDDSALYLCASSFPEGDQTQYFGPGTRLLVL.

This chain joins TRBV7-2 and TRBJ2-7; TRBD2 agrees at 7 bases. Germline lookup yields CDR1 SGHTA and CDR2 FQGNSA. The CDR3 covers 14 residues. V lost 1 base to trimming and J lost 6 bases; unmatched junction nucleotides: 6. This CDR3 is CASSLEGGSPEQYF. DNA for the CDR3: TGTGCCAGCAGCTTAGAAGGCGGGAGTCCCGAGCAGTACTTC.

This chain connects TRBV25-1 to TRBJ2-3, with 11 bases identical to TRBD1. Germline V CDR1 and CDR2: MGHDK, SYGVNS. Trimming removed 5 bases from V and 0 bases from J; junction bases left unmatched: 4. This CDR3 spans 16 amino acids. The CDR3 loop is CASSPGTGGSTDTQYF. CDR3 in DNA: TGTGCCAGCAGTCCAGGGACAGGGGGGAGCACAGATACGCAGTATTTT.